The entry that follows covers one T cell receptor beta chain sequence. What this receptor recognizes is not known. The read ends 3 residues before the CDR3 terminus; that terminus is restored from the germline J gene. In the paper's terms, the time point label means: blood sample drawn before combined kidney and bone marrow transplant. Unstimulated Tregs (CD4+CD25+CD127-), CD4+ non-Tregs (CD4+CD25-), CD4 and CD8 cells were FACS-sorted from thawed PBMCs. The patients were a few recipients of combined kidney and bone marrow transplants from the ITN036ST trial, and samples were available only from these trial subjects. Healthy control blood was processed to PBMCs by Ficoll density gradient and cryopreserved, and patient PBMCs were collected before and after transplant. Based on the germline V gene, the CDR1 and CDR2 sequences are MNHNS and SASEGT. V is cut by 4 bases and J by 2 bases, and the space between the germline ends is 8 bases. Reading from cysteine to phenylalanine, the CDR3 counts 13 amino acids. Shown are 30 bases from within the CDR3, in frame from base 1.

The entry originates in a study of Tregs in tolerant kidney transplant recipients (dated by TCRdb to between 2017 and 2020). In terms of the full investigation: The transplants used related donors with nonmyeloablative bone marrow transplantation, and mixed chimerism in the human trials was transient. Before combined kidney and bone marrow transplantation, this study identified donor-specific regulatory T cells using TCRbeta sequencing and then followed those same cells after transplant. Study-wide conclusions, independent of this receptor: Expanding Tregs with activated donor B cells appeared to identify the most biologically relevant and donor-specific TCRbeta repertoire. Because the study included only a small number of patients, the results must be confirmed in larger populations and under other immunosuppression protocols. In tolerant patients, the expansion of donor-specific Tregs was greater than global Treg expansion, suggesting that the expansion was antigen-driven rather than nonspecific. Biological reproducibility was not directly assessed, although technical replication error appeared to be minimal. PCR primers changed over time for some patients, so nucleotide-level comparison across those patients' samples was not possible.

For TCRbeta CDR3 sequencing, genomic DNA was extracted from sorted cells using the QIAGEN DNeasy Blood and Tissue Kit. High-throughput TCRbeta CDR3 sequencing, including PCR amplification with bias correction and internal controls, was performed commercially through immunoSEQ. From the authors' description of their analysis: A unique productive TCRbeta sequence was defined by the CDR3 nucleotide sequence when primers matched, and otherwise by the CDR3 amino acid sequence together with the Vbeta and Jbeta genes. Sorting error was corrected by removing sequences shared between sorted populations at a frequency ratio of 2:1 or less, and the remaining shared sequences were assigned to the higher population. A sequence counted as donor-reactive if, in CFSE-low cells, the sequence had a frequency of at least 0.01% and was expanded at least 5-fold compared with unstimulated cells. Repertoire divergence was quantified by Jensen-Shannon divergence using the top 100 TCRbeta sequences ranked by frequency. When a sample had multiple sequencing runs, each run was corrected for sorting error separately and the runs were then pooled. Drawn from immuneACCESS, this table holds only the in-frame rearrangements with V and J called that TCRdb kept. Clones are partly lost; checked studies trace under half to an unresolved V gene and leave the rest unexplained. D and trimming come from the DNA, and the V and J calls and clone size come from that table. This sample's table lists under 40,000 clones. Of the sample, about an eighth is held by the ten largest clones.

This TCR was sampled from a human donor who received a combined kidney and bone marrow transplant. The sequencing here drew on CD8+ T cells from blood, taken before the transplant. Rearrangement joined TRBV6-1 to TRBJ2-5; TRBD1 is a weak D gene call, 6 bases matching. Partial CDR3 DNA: TGTGCCAGCAGTGCACAGGGTCAAGAGACC. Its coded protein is CASSAQGQET. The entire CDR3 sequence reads CASSAQGQETQYF.